The present T cell receptor beta chain was sequenced within a study of T cells after yellow fever vaccination. Points from the study as a whole: Among all clonotypes, a small share was observed in both CD4 and CD8 compartments. Clones that expanded after primary vaccination mostly reappeared after the booster (96% CD4, 80% to 90% CD8). The study noted that FACS-sorted repertoires could contain abundant clonotypes contaminating from the bulk population.

This clonotype has just a few counts. This CDR3 spans 14 amino acids. CDR1 is MNHEY and CDR2 is SMNVEV in the germline V gene (reference sequence). Trimming took 3 bases from V and 8 from J; bases not matched to a gene: 6. 5'RACE template switching produced TCR cDNA carrying a universal primer site and UMIs. TCRdb re-called the 5' RACE reads through MiXCR, storing one row per CDR3 protein. The sample records 35,000 to 55,000 distinct CDR3 sequences, roughly 6.4% being singletons. This sample comprised CD8+ T cells not binding an NS4B(214-222) dextramer, sorted from PBMCs, obtained 45 days after the yellow fever booster vaccination. This clonotype was sampled from a man under 40 who received the YFV17D yellow fever vaccine. The V gene is TRBV27, the J gene TRBJ2-1; 8 bases are shared with TRBD1. The CDR3 sequence: CASSFSTGVHEQFF. CDR3 coding DNA: TGTGCCAGCAGTTTCTCGACAGGGGTCCATGAGCAGTTCTTC.